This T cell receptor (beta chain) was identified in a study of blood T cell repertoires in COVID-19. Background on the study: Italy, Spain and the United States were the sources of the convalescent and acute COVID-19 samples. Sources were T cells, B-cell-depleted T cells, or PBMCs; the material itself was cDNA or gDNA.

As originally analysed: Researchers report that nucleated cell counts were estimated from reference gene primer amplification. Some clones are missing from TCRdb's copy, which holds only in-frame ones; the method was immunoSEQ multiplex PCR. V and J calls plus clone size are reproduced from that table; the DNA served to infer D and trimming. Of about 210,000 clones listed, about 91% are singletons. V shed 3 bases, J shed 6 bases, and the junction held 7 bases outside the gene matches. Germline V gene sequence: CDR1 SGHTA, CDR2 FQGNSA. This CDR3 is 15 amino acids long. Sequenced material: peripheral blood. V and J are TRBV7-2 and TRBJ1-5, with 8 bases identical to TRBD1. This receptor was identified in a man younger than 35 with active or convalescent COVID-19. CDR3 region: CASSFDRGGRQPQHF. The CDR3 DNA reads TGTGCCAGCAGCTTTGACAGGGGAGGGCGTCAGCCCCAGCATTTT.